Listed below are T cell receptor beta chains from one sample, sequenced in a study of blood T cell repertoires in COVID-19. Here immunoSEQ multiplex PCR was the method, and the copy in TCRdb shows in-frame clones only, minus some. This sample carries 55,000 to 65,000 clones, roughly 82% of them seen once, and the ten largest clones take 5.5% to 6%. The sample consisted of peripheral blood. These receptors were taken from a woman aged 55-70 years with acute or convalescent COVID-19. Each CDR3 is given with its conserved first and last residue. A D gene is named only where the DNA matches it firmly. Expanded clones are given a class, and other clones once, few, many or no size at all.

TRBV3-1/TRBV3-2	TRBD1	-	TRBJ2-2	CASSPGQGNTGELFF	TGTGCCAGCAGCCCGGGACAGGGGAACACCGGGGAGCTGTTTTTT
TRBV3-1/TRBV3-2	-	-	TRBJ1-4	CASSQVAGLGGNEKLFF	TGTGCCAGCAGCCAAGTCGCCGGTCTAGGAGGGAATGAAAAACTGTTTTTT
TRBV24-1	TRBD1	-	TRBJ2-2	CATSDSPGQGGRTGELFF	TGTGCCACCAGTGATTCGCCGGGACAGGGGGGAAGGACCGGGGAGCTGTTTTTT
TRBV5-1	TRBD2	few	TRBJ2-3	CASSLAPSGGTDTQYF	TGCGCCAGCAGCTTGGCGCCTAGCGGGGGCACAGATACGCAGTATTTT
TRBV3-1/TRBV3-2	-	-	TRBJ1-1	CASSPELFTEAFF	TGTGCCAGCAGCCCCGAACTGTTCACTGAAGCTTTCTTT
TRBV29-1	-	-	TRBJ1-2	CSSWTGNYGYTF	TGCAGCTCGTGGACGGGGAACTATGGCTACACCTTC
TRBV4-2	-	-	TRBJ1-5	CASSERRGAGGDQPQHF	TGTGCCAGCAGCGAACGACGGGGGGCGGGGGGTGATCAGCCCCAGCATTTT
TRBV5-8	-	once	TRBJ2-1	CASRGGQGMGLATNEQFF	TGTGCCAGCAGGGGTGGACAGGGCATGGGACTAGCTACCAATGAGCAGTTCTTC
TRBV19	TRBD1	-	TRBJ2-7	CASSKQGPAYEQYF	TGTGCCAGTAGTAAACAGGGGCCGGCCTACGAGCAGTACTTC
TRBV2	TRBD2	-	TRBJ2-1	CASSVTSGGTPEQFF	TGTGCCAGCAGTGTCACTAGCGGGGGTACACCCGAGCAGTTCTTC
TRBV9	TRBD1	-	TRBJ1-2	CASSAEGQGLGYTF	TGTGCCAGCAGCGCTGAAGGACAGGGACTTGGCTACACCTTC
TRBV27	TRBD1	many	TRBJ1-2	CASSLSGRGDIFDYGYTF	TGTGCCAGCAGTTTATCCGGCAGGGGGGATATTTTCGACTATGGCTACACCTTC
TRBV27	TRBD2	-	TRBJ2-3	CASSLLSSGGPTDTQYF	TGTGCCAGCAGTTTATTGTCTAGCGGGGGGCCCACAGATACGCAGTATTTT
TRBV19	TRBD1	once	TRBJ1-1	CASALGQMNTEAFF	TGTGCCAGTGCCCTGGGACAGATGAACACTGAAGCTTTCTTT
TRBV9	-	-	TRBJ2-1	CASSVVSGAGEQFF	TGTGCCAGCAGCGTAGTATCAGGGGCCGGGGAGCAGTTCTTC
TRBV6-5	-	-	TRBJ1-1	CASSTGSVTEAFF	TGTGCCAGCAGTACAGGGTCGGTCACTGAAGCTTTCTTT
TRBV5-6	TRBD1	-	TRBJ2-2	CASRAWDRGRGELFF	TGTGCCAGCAGAGCCTGGGACAGGGGGAGAGGGGAGCTGTTTTTT
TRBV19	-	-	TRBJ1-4	CASKMGARNEKLFF	TGTGCCAGTAAAATGGGAGCAAGGAATGAAAAACTGTTTTTT
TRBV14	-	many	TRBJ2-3	CASSQDLGAFRTDTQYF	TGTGCCAGCAGCCAAGATCTGGGGGCGTTTCGAACAGATACGCAGTATTTT
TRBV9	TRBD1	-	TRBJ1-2	CASSRGTDGYTF	TGTGCCAGCAGCAGAGGGACAGATGGCTACACCTTC
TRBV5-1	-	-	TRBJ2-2	CASSLVGADTGELFF	TGCGCCAGCAGCTTGGTGGGGGCGGACACCGGGGAGCTGTTTTTT
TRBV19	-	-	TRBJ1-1	CASIIWIGVNTEAFF	TGTGCCAGTATAATTTGGATCGGGGTGAACACTGAAGCTTTCTTT
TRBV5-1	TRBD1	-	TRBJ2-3	CASSGGQEYTDTQYF	TGCGCCAGCAGCGGGGGACAGGAATACACAGATACGCAGTATTTT